This T cell receptor (beta chain) was documented in a study of blood T cell repertoires in COVID-19. The overall study: PBMCs, B-cell-depleted T cells, or T cells provided the cDNA or gDNA that made up the material.

The germline gives CDR1 LNHDA, CDR2 SQIVND (reference sequence). J lost 5 bases, V lost 3 bases, and 5 bases had no gene match. The CDR3 length is 14 residues. Participant ages covered about 18 to 100 years across about two dozen US areas. Clinical history reported by participants formed the basis on which cohorts were assigned. Symptom resolution, clearance, or two negative PCRs marked donors in Cohort 3 as recovered. TCRdb keeps only in-frame clones here, not all; method: immunoSEQ multiplex PCR. The sample lists a few hundred thousand clones; over 80% were seen once. V is TRBV19 and J is TRBJ1-1; 8 positions match TRBD1. The sample consisted of PBMCs or T cells enriched from blood (not recorded which). This TCR was recovered from a woman in her forties or fifties who had recovered from COVID-19. CDR3 DNA: TGTGCCAGTAGTATTCCCAGGGGGCAAACTGAAGCTTTCTTT. Residues: CASSIPRGQTEAFF.